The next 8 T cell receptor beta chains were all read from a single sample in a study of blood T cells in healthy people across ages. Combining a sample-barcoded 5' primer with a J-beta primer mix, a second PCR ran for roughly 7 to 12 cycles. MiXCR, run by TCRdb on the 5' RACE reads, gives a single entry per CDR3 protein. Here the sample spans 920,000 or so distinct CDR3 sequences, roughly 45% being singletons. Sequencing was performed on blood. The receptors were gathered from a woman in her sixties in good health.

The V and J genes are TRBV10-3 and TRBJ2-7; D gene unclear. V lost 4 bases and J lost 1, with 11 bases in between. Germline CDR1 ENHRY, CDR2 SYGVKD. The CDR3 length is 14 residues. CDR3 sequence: CAISARRASYEQYF. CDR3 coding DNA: TGTGCCATCAGTGCGCGCCGGGCTTCCTACGAGCAGTACTTC.

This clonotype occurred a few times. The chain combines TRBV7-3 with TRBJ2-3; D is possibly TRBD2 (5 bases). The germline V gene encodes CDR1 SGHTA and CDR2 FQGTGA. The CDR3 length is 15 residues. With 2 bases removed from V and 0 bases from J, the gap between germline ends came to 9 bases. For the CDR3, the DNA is TGTGCCAGCAGCTTAGACGGGATTAGCACAGATACGCAGTATTTT. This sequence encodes CASSLDGISTDTQYF.

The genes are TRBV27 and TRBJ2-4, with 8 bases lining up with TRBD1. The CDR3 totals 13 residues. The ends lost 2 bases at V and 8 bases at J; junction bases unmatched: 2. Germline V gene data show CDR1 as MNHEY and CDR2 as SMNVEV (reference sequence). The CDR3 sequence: CASSLQGADIQYF. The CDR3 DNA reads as TGTGCCAGCAGTTTACAGGGGGCGGACATTCAGTACTTC.

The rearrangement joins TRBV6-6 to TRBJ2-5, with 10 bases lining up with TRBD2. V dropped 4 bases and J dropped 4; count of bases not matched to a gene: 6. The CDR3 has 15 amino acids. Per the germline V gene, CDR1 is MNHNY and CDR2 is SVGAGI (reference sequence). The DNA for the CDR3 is TGTGCCAGCAGTTCCGTAGCGGGAGGCGGAGAGACCCAGTACTTC. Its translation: CASSSVAGGGETQYF.

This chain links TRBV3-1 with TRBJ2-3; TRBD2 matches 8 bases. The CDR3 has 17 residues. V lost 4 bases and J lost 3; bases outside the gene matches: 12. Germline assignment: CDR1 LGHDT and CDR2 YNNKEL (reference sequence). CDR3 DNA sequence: TGTGCCAGCAGCCGCCAACTTAGCGGGACTAGTACAGATACGCAGTATTTT. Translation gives CASSRQLSGTSTDTQYF.

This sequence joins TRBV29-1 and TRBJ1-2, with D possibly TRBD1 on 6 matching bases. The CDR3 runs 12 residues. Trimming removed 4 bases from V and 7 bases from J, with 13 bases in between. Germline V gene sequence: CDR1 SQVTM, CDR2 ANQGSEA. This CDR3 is CSVVPQGCGYTF. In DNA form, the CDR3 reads TGCAGCGTTGTTCCACAGGGATGTGGCTACACCTTC.

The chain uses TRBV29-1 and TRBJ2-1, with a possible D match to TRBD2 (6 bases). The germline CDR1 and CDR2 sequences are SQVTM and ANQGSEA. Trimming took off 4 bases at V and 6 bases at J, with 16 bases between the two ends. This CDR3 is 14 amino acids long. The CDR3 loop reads CSVGLAGSANEQFF. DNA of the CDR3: TGCAGCGTTGGACTGGCGGGATCAGCCAATGAGCAGTTCTTC.

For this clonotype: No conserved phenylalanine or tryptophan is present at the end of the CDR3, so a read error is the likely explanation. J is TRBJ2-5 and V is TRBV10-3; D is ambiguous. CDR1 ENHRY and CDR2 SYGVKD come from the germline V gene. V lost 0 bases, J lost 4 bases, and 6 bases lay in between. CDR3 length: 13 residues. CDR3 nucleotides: TGTGCCATCAGTGAGTCCGCTGTAGAGACCCAGTACTCC. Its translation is CAISESAVETQYS.